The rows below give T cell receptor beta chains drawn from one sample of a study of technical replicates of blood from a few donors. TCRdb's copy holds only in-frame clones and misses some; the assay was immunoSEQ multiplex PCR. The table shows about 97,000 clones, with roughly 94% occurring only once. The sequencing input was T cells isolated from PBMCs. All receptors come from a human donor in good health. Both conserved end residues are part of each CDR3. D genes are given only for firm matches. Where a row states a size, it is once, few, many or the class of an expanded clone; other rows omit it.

CASSQEGLAGIHEQFF | TGCGCCAGCAGCCAAGAGGGACTAGCGGGAATCCATGAGCAGTTCTTC | TRBJ2-1 | TRBD2 | TRBV4-1 | 16 | NA
CAWSGTLTEAFF | TGTGCCTGGAGTGGGACACTCACTGAAGCTTTCTTT | TRBJ1-1 | NA | TRBV30 | 12 | few
CASREGGIADSYNEQFF | TGTGCCAGCAGGGAAGGGGGCATAGCGGACTCCTACAATGAGCAGTTCTTC | TRBJ2-1 | NA | TRBV27 | 17 | NA
CASSFSIGRNQPQHF | TGTGCCAGCAGTTTCAGTATTGGGCGTAATCAGCCCCAGCATTTT | TRBJ1-5 | NA | TRBV28 | 15 | NA
CASSPSGRVQNTGELFF | TGTGCCAGCAGCCCTAGCGGGAGGGTACAGAACACCGGGGAGCTGTTTTTT | TRBJ2-2 | TRBD2 | TRBV9 | 17 | NA
CSVSNPLSHYGYTF | TGCAGCGTCTCTAATCCCTTATCCCACTATGGCTACACCTTC | TRBJ1-2 | NA | TRBV29-1 | 14 | NA
CAWSGLGRHIQYF | TGTGCCTGGAGTGGCCTAGGGAGGCACATTCAGTACTTC | TRBJ2-4 | NA | TRBV30 | 13 | NA
CASSPTSGLVAYEQYF | TGTGCCAGCAGCCCTACTAGCGGCCTAGTAGCCTACGAGCAGTACTTC | TRBJ2-7 | TRBD2 | TRBV5-5 | 16 | NA
CASSPPGGAYGYTF | TGTGCCAGTAGCCCCCCGGGGGGCGCCTATGGCTACACCTTC | TRBJ1-2 | NA | TRBV19 | 14 | NA
CASAGGTRRELFF | TGCGCCAGCGCTGGGGGGACTAGACGGGAGCTGTTTTTT | TRBJ2-2 | TRBD2 | TRBV10-2 | 13 | NA
CASSQSGAETQYF | TGCGCCAGCAGCCAGTCAGGGGCGGAGACCCAGTACTTC | TRBJ2-5 | NA | TRBV4-3 | 13 | NA
CASSNLGQSNQPQHF | TGTGCCAGTAGTAATCTAGGACAGTCCAATCAGCCCCAGCATTTT | TRBJ1-5 | NA | TRBV19 | 15 | NA
CATSRDLNEQFF | TGTGCCACCAGCAGAGATCTTAATGAGCAGTTCTTC | TRBJ2-1 | NA | TRBV15 | 12 | NA
CASSLLLGENTGELFF | TGTGCCAGCAGCTTACTATTAGGGGAGAACACCGGGGAGCTGTTTTTT | TRBJ2-2 | NA | TRBV5-8 | 16 | once
CASSVGSSMGTYEQYF | TGTGCCAGCAGCGTAGGGTCCTCAATGGGGACTTACGAGCAGTACTTC | TRBJ2-7 | NA | TRBV9 | 16 | NA
CASSFHRDVEAFF | TGTGCCAGTAGTTTTCACAGGGATGTCGAAGCTTTCTTT | TRBJ1-1 | NA | TRBV19 | 13 | NA
CASSLLGQDDYGYTF | TGTGCCAGCAGCTTACTTGGACAGGATGACTATGGCTACACCTTC | TRBJ1-2 | TRBD1 | TRBV7-9 | 15 | NA
CASSAAGLPDTQYF | TGTGCCAGTAGTGCTGCGGGGCTACCAGATACGCAGTATTTT | TRBJ2-3 | NA | TRBV19 | 14 | once
CASSFQGANPPAGELFF | TGTGCCAGCAGCTTTCAAGGGGCGAATCCCCCAGCCGGGGAGCTGTTTTTT | TRBJ2-2 | NA | TRBV7-8 | 17 | NA
CASSQSLGQGRTQYF | TGTGCCAGCAGCCAATCCCTCGGACAGGGTAGGACCCAGTACTTC | TRBJ2-5 | TRBD1 | TRBV14 | 15 | NA
CASSLESVSGGFYEQYF | TGCGCCAGCAGCTTGGAGAGTGTGTCAGGGGGATTTTACGAGCAGTACTTC | TRBJ2-7 | TRBD1 | TRBV5-1 | 17 | NA
CSVGGGPNQPQHF | TGCAGCGTAGGGGGTGGGCCAAATCAGCCCCAGCATTTT | TRBJ1-5 | NA | TRBV29-1 | 13 | NA
CASSQARTVKAFF | TGTGCCAGCAGCCAAGCTCGGACAGTAAAAGCTTTCTTT | TRBJ1-1 | NA | TRBV14 | 13 | NA
CASSQRLAGRTDTQYF | TGTGCCAGCAGCCAAAGGCTAGCGGGTCGCACAGATACGCAGTATTTT | TRBJ2-3 | TRBD2 | TRBV14 | 16 | once
CASSPLGEGNGYTF | TGTGCCAGCAGTCCTCTAGGGGAAGGAAATGGCTACACCTTC | TRBJ1-2 | NA | TRBV28 | 14 | NA
CASSWTGPLNEQFF | TGTGCCAGCAGTTGGACAGGGCCACTGAATGAGCAGTTCTTC | TRBJ2-1 | TRBD1 | TRBV6-6 | 14 | NA
CSVDGGLAGYNEQFF | TGCAGCGTTGACGGGGGACTAGCGGGATACAATGAGCAGTTCTTC | TRBJ2-1 | TRBD2 | TRBV29-1 | 15 | NA
CAWSWAAGGEQYF | TGTGCCTGGAGTTGGGCGGCGGGGGGCGAGCAGTACTTC | TRBJ2-7 | TRBD2 | TRBV30 | 13 | NA
CASSPGGNRNTIYF | TGTGCCAGCAGCCCAGGGGGCAATAGAAACACCATATATTTT | TRBJ1-3 | TRBD1 | TRBV7-6 | 14 | NA
CASSPGTGVGTIYF | TGTGCCAGCAGCCCTGGGACAGGGGTGGGCACCATATATTTT | TRBJ1-3 | TRBD1 | TRBV7-6 | 14 | once
CASSFGAGELFF | NA | TRBJ2-2 | NA | TRBV27 | 12 | NA
CASSFVGTNQVEAFF | TGTGCCAGCAGCTTCGTCGGGACAAATCAAGTTGAAGCTTTCTTT | TRBJ1-1 | NA | TRBV7-9 | 15 | NA
CASSDTRGGPAYEQYF | TGTGCCAGCAGCGATACTCGTGGAGGGCCTGCCTACGAGCAGTACTTC | TRBJ2-7 | NA | TRBV7-9 | 16 | NA
CASSISLTDTQYF | TGTGCCAGTAGTATAAGCCTCACAGATACGCAGTATTTT | TRBJ2-3 | NA | TRBV19 | 13 | NA
CASSPQGAGVRTEAFF | TGTGCCAGCAGCCCCCAAGGCGCAGGGGTGAGGACTGAAGCTTTCTTT | TRBJ1-1 | NA | TRBV7-2 | 16 | NA
CASSLTSGSFSDTQYF | TGTGCCAGCAGCCTTACTAGCGGGAGTTTCTCAGATACGCAGTATTTT | TRBJ2-3 | TRBD2 | TRBV13 | 16 | NA
CASSFGTSTYEQYF | TGTGCCAGCAGTTTTGGGACTAGTACCTACGAGCAGTACTTC | TRBJ2-7 | TRBD2 | TRBV27 | 14 | NA
CASSVEGAYGYTF | TGTGCCAGCAGCGTAGAAGGGGCCTATGGCTACACCTTC | TRBJ1-2 | NA | TRBV9 | 13 | NA
CASSLQDYEQYF | TGCGCCAGCAGCTTGCAGGACTACGAGCAGTACTTC | TRBJ2-7 | NA | TRBV5-1 | 12 | NA
CASSINRVYDYGYTF | TGTGCCAGTAGTATCAACAGGGTGTATGACTATGGCTACACCTTC | TRBJ1-2 | NA | TRBV19 | 15 | NA
CASSPTEAGNTIYF | TGTGCCAGCTCACCAACCGAGGCTGGAAACACCATATATTTT | TRBJ1-3 | NA | TRBV18 | 14 | once
CASSTQGNTEAFF | TGTGCCAGCAGCACTCAGGGTAACACTGAAGCTTTCTTT | TRBJ1-1 | NA | TRBV7-3 | 13 | few
CASSLAGYGYTF | TGTGCCAGCAGCTTGGCCGGGTATGGCTACACCTTC | TRBJ1-2 | NA | TRBV7-9 | 12 | NA
CASSYYLGATNEKLFF | TGTGCCAGCAGTTACTATTTGGGAGCAACTAATGAAAAACTGTTTTTT | TRBJ1-4 | NA | TRBV6-5 | 16 | NA
CASSQGVAGVADTQYF | TGTGCCAGCAGCCAGGGGGTAGCGGGAGTGGCAGATACGCAGTATTTT | TRBJ2-3 | TRBD2 | TRBV4-2 | 16 | NA
CASSENGLAGAYNEQFF | TGTGCCAGCAGTGAGAACGGCTTAGCGGGAGCCTACAATGAGCAGTTCTTC | TRBJ2-1 | TRBD2 | TRBV6-4 | 17 | NA
CASSQVWRGAINEQYF | TGTGCCAGCAGCCAAGTGTGGCGGGGGGCCATCAACGAGCAGTACTTC | TRBJ2-7 | TRBD2 | TRBV4-2 | 16 | NA
CAWTSGRGETQYF | TGTGCCTGGACTAGCGGGAGGGGGGAGACCCAGTACTTC | TRBJ2-5 | TRBD2 | TRBV30 | 13 | NA
CASPGTESSYEQYF | TGTGCCAGCCCCGGGACAGAGAGCTCCTACGAGCAGTACTTC | TRBJ2-7 | TRBD1 | TRBV2 | 14 | NA
CSGKQGAGNTEAFF | TGCAGCGGAAAACAGGGGGCGGGGAACACTGAAGCTTTCTTT | TRBJ1-1 | TRBD1 | TRBV29-1 | 14 | NA
CASSYQRGQDGYTF | TGTGCCAGCAGTTACCAGCGGGGACAAGACGGCTACACCTTC | TRBJ1-2 | NA | TRBV6-5 | 14 | NA
CASSPLRGQGQPQHF | TGTGCCAGCAGTCCCCTCAGGGGACAAGGTCAGCCCCAGCATTTT | TRBJ1-5 | NA | TRBV28 | 15 | NA
CASSLASGNLYEQYF | TGTGCCAGCAGCTTGGCGTCCGGGAATCTCTACGAGCAGTACTTC | TRBJ2-7 | NA | TRBV7-2 | 15 | once
CASSLGSGMNHYGYTF | TGTGCCAGCAGCTTAGGTTCAGGGATGAATCACTATGGCTACACCTTC | TRBJ1-2 | NA | TRBV7-8 | 16 | NA
CASSQGLASKETQYF | TGTGCCAGCAGCCAAGGACTAGCGAGTAAAGAGACCCAGTACTTC | TRBJ2-5 | TRBD2 | TRBV4-2 | 15 | NA